The next 24 T cell receptor beta chains were all read from a single sample in a study of T-cell reconstitution after alpha-beta-depleted transplantation in children. Unique molecular identifiers were built into the TCRbeta library. TCRdb fed the PCR reads into MiXCR, producing one record per CDR3 protein. The sample has about 200,000 distinct CDR3 sequences, about 8.2% seen once. Sequencing used PBMCs, mostly from graft donor cells, obtained 360 days after TCRalphabeta/CD19-depleted stem cell transplant. The receptors shown here come from a male patient aged 2 to 10 who had a stem cell transplant for acute myeloid leukemia, so the T cells may come from the graft donor.

This clonotype was observed at least ten times. V and J are TRBV2 and TRBJ2-1; D remains unclear. Germline values: CDR1 SNHLY, CDR2 FYNNEI. Trimming took off 5 bases at V and 4 bases at J, with 6 bases between the two ends. This CDR3 has 12 residues. CDR3 residues: CASSNRYNEQFF. The CDR3 DNA follows: TGTGCCAGCAGTAACAGATACAATGAGCAGTTCTTC.

The J gene is TRBJ2-1, the V gene TRBV20-1, with D possibly called TRBD1 or TRBD2 (6 bases each). Trimming took off 6 bases at V and 0 bases at J, with 12 bases between the two ends. The CDR3 spans 14 residues. Germline V lookup: CDR1 DFQATT, CDR2 SNEGSKA (reference sequence). The CDR3 loop reads CSAIGGYSYNEQFF. The CDR3 nucleotides are TGCAGTGCGATAGGGGGGTACTCCTACAATGAGCAGTTCTTC.

The chain is built from TRBV27 and TRBJ1-6; D is unresolved. There are 14 residues in the CDR3. V was cut by 3 bases and J by 6 bases, with 9 bases left in between. CDR1 is MNHEY and CDR2 is SMNVEV in the germline V gene (reference sequence). The CDR3 loop reads CASSFGVGNSPLHF. The CDR3 region has the DNA TGTGCCAGCAGTTTTGGGGTTGGTAATTCACCCCTCCACTTT.

This clonotype was seen at least ten times. This rearrangement joins TRBV20-1 to TRBJ2-2, with D maybe TRBD1 (5 bases). The CDR3 runs 17 residues. Germline V lookup: CDR1 DFQATT, CDR2 SNEGSKA (reference sequence). Trimming left V 3 bases short and J 4 bases short, with 21 bases between. In nucleotides, the CDR3 is TGCAGTGCTAGTGTGGGGCGGTCGGCTTTCGGCACCGGGGAGCTGTTTTTT. Its translation is CSASVGRSAFGTGELFF.

This clonotype has more than one count but fewer than ten. The rearrangement uses TRBV7-9 and TRBJ1-1, with D possibly matching TRBD1 (6 bases). From germline, CDR1 is SEHNR and CDR2 FQNEAQ (reference sequence). The CDR3 totals 16 residues. V was shortened by 1 base and J by 0 bases, with 12 bases between the two germline ends. CDR3 coding DNA: TGTGCCAGCAGCTTAGGGACAGCACCCATGAACACTGAAGCTTTCTTT. Amino acid sequence: CASSLGTAPMNTEAFF. The whole variable domain, remainder taken from reference TRBV7-9 and TRBJ1-1, is DTGVSQNPRHKITKRGQNVTFRCDPISEHNRLYWYRQTLGQGPEFLTYFQNEAQLEKSRLLSDRFSAERPKGSFSTLEIQRTEQGDSAMYLCASSLGTAPMNTEAFFGQGTRLTVV.

This chain links TRBV6-5 with TRBJ2-1, with a possible D match to TRBD2 (6 bases). The V gene lost 4 bases and the J gene lost 0 bases, with 22 bases spanning the gap. This CDR3 has 19 residues. The germline V gene has CDR1 MNHEY and CDR2 SVGAGI. The CDR3 sequence is CASSSVSSGVDSSYNEQFF. For the CDR3, the DNA is TGTGCCAGCAGTTCCGTATCTTCGGGGGTCGACAGCTCCTACAATGAGCAGTTCTTC.

This clonotype was counted at least ten times. V is TRBV5-1 and J is TRBJ2-7, with D unresolved. Per the germline V gene, CDR1 is SGHRS and CDR2 is YFSETQ. V lost 0 bases and J 2 bases, leaving 6 bases between the germline ends. The CDR3 contains 13 residues. As DNA, the CDR3 is TGCGCCAGCAGCTTGGACGGAACCTACGAGCAGTACGTC. This gives the protein CASSLDGTYEQYV.

This clonotype showed up many times. The chain combines TRBV5-1 with TRBJ2-1; 8 bases are a match to TRBD1. Trimming took 0 bases from V and 7 from J; bases not matched to a gene: 6. The CDR3 is 15 amino acids. Germline CDR1 SGHRS, CDR2 YFSETQ. The CDR3 loop is CASSLVRQGHNEQFF. CDR3 coding DNA: TGCGCCAGCAGCTTGGTGAGACAGGGGCATAATGAGCAGTTCTTC.

This clonotype was observed at least ten times. The chain links TRBV4-1 to TRBJ1-4, with TRBD1 matching over 9 bases. Germline CDR1 is MGHRA and CDR2 is YSYEKL. This CDR3 contains 17 residues. The V and J ends lost 0 bases and 4 bases, in that order; junction bases with no gene match: 6. The DNA for the CDR3 is TGCGCCAGCAGCCAAGATGAGCCGGGACAGGGTAATGAAAAACTGTTTTTT. It is translated as CASSQDEPGQGNEKLFF.

This clonotype appeared a few times. The V and J genes are TRBV7-2 and TRBJ2-7; 10 positions agree with TRBD2. CDR3 length: 16 amino acids. Germline V CDR1 and CDR2: SGHTA, FQGNSA. Trimming took 5 bases from V and 1 from J; bases not matched to a gene: 8. CDR3 in amino acids: CASSPRTSGTSYEQYF. In DNA form, the CDR3 reads TGTGCCAGCAGCCCCCGGACTAGCGGAACTTCCTACGAGCAGTACTTC.

This clonotype was detected ten times or more. V and J are TRBV7-2 and TRBJ1-5; possible D gene TRBD1, 5 bases. This CDR3 is 15 amino acids long. CDR1 is SGHTA and CDR2 is FQGNSA in the germline V gene. Trimming removed 1 base from V and 6 bases from J, with 13 bases in between. The CDR3 is CASSLVWQGAQPQHF. CDR3 nucleotides: TGTGCCAGCAGCTTAGTTTGGCAGGGTGCTCAGCCCCAGCATTTT.

This clonotype was counted a single time. V and J are TRBV29-1 and TRBJ2-1, with D perhaps TRBD1 (6 bases). Germline V lookup: CDR1 SQVTM, CDR2 ANQGSEA. This CDR3 has 14 amino acids. The V end lost 6 bases, the J end lost 5 bases, and 17 bases lay between the germline ends. In DNA, the CDR3 is TGCAGCGTCGTCAGGCAGGGGAAGAACAATGAGCAGTTCTTC. Protein sequence: CSVVRQGKNNEQFF.

This clonotype turned up a few times. This chain joins TRBV12-3 or TRBV12-4 and TRBJ1-1; maybe TRBD1 (6 bases). This CDR3 has 13 residues. V lost 5 bases and J lost 4, with 11 bases in between. DNA for the CDR3: TGTGCCAGCAGTAAGAGGGGGGGCACTGAAGCTTTCTTT. Amino acids: CASSKRGGTEAFF.

In its sample, this clonotype was seen many times. The rearrangement uses TRBV20-1 and TRBJ2-4, with unresolved D. Germline V gene data show CDR1 as DFQATT and CDR2 as SNEGSKA (reference sequence). The germline V and J ends were trimmed by 0 bases and 6 bases, with 9 bases remaining between them. This CDR3 is built from 13 residues. The CDR3 protein is CSARDRGSNIQYF. In DNA form, the CDR3 reads TGCAGTGCTAGAGATCGCGGCTCAAACATTCAGTACTTC.

V and J are TRBV11-3 and TRBJ2-3; a possible D gene is TRBD2 (6 bases). V was pared by 0 bases and J by 3 bases, with 13 bases between. The CDR3 spans 16 residues. Germline V gives CDR1 SGHNT, CDR2 YENEEA. The CDR3 protein is CASSLDGGEGTDTQYF. CDR3 bases: TGTGCCAGCAGCTTAGATGGCGGGGAAGGGACAGATACGCAGTATTTT.

The rearrangement links TRBV12-3 or TRBV12-4 to TRBJ2-3; the D gene is possibly TRBD2 (7 bases). Trimming cost V 7 bases and J 4 bases, with 18 bases left between them. This CDR3 has 15 residues. In nucleotides, the CDR3 is TGTGCCAGCATTGGGGGGGGGCAGGAGGCAGATACGCAGTATTTT. Translating gives CASIGGGQEADTQYF.

Ten or more counts support this clonotype. The chain joins TRBV10-3 to TRBJ2-1; D is unclear. Germline CDR1 reads ENHRY; CDR2 reads SYGVKD. The CDR3 length is 12 residues. The germline V and J ends were trimmed by 3 bases and 12 bases, with 12 bases remaining between them. The DNA for the CDR3 is TGTGCCATCAGTGAATTTAATAGAGGGCAGTTCTTC. It is translated as CAISEFNRGQFF.

The V and J genes are TRBV10-2 and TRBJ2-7, with D hard to call. Germline CDR1 is WSHSY and CDR2 is SAAADI. V was trimmed by 1 base and J by 4 bases, leaving 8 bases between them. The CDR3 sequence is 13 residues long. The CDR3 reads CASSEFSAYEQYV. The CDR3 DNA sequence: TGCGCCAGCAGTGAGTTTAGTGCGTACGAGCAGTACGTC.

In its sample, this clonotype was seen many times. This rearrangement joins TRBV12-3 or TRBV12-4 to TRBJ1-1; D is undetermined. The CDR3 extends over 12 amino acids. With 6 bases removed from V and 0 bases from J, the gap between germline ends came to 5 bases. This chain's CDR3 is CASSLMNTEAFF. CDR3 nucleotide sequence: TGTGCCAGCAGCTTAATGAACACTGAAGCTTTCTTT.

Many counts were recorded for this clonotype. V gene TRBV11-2 combines with J gene TRBJ2-1; D unresolved. CDR3 length: 14 amino acids. The ends were cut back, 2 bases at V and 7 bases at J, with 12 bases in the middle. The germline V gene has CDR1 SGHAT and CDR2 FQNNGV. CDR3 sequence (DNA): TGTGCCAGCAGCTTAAGGCTAGACTGGAATGAGCAGTTCTTC. Its protein is CASSLRLDWNEQFF.

The J gene is TRBJ2-3, the V gene TRBV20-1, with D possibly TRBD1 on 6 matching bases. The CDR3 loop spans 14 amino acids. The V end was cut by 5 bases, the J end by 2 bases, with 14 bases between. The germline gives CDR1 DFQATT, CDR2 SNEGSKA (reference sequence). The CDR3 coding sequence is TGCAGTGCTGGACCGACAGGCCCCACAGATACGCAGTATTTT. Translation gives CSAGPTGPTDTQYF.

This clonotype was picked up many times. The chain recombines TRBV29-1 with TRBJ2-5, with 8 bases lining up with TRBD1. CDR1 is SQVTM and CDR2 is ANQGSEA in the germline V gene. The CDR3 runs to 15 residues. The V and J ends lost 0 bases and 9 bases, in that order; junction bases with no gene match: 12. The CDR3, as DNA: TGCAGCGTTGAAGACCTACTAAGACAGGGGTTTCCCCAGTACTTC. This translates into CSVEDLLRQGFPQYF.

The chain links TRBV7-9 to TRBJ2-7; TRBD1 might be the D (6 bases). The germline V and J ends were trimmed by 4 bases and 2 bases, with 12 bases remaining between them. This CDR3 contains 14 residues. The germline CDR1 and CDR2 sequences are SEHNR and FQNEAQ (reference sequence). The CDR3 loop reads CASSSSRGAYEQYF. CDR3 nucleotides: TGTGCCAGCAGCTCCTCCAGGGGAGCCTACGAGCAGTACTTC.

This clonotype appeared many times. The chain recombines TRBV27 with TRBJ2-5; TRBD2 matches 11 bases. Germline-derived CDR1 and CDR2 are MNHEY and SMNVEV (reference sequence). V was clipped by 2 bases and J by 1 base; unmatched bases: 9. The CDR3 has 18 amino acids. The CDR3 bases are TGTGCCAGCAGTTTAGGGCTAGCGGGGGGTCAAGGCCAAGAGACCCAGTACTTC. It codes for CASSLGLAGGQGQETQYF.